Only one count was recorded for the clone carrying this T cell receptor beta chain. Its matching antigen is unknown. The data originate from a study of cytomegalovirus exposure and HLA in healthy donors. Points from the study as a whole: The study put 150 or so TCR beta chains on its list as cytomegalovirus-associated. In vitro checks showed that a few CMV-associated chains really do target CMV antigens.

Primers: 60 Vbeta forward and 13 Jbeta reverse. The method was immunoSEQ multiplex PCR; TCRdb's version includes in-frame clones alone and lacks a portion of them. The data contain over 150,000 clones, over 70% of them singletons. The V end was cut by 5 bases, the J end by 11 bases, with 13 bases between. This CDR3 has 12 amino acids. Germline CDR1 reads SGHTA; CDR2 reads FQGTGA. The specimen was PBMCs. The chain uses TRBV7-3 and TRBJ2-1; possibly TRBD2 for D (6 bases). This sequence originates from a male donor in good health and CMV-seronegative. The CDR3 spells CASSPTGTQQFF. CDR3 bases: TGTGCCAGCAGCCCAACCGGGACTCAGCAGTTCTTC.